The 29 T cell receptor beta chains presented below share a single source sample, sequenced in a study of Graves' ophthalmopathy and Graves' hyperthyroidism. Amplifying from RNA transcripts, the study obtained TCR beta CDR3 regions. Second-round multiplex PCR came after first-round RT-PCR with HTBI primers. TCRdb re-derived calls from the multiplex PCR reads in MiXCR, one entry per CDR3 protein. In the table there are about 620,000 distinct CDR3 sequences, about 20% of which are singletons. The sample taken for sequencing was peripheral blood. The receptor source for this set is a woman under 30 with stable Graves' hyperthyroidism. Some clones in this sample may be carry-over from other donors' samples.

This sequence joins TRBV9 and TRBJ1-2, with D hard to call. There are 14 residues in the CDR3. The germline V and J ends were trimmed by 3 bases and 1 base, with 10 bases remaining between them. Germline V gene data show CDR1 as SGDLS and CDR2 as YYNGEE. CDR3 sequence (DNA): TGTGCCAGCAGCGGTCCCACGGGTAACTATGGCTACACCTTC. Protein: CASSGPTGNYGYTF. The full variable domain, in which reference TRBV9 and TRBJ1-2 provide the parts outside the CDR3, is DSGVTQTPKHLITATGQRVTLRCSPRSGDLSVYWYQQSLDQGLQFLIQYYNGEERAKGNILERFSAQQFPDLHSELNLSSLELGDSALYFCASSGPTGNYGYTFGSGTRLTVV.

The genes are TRBV30 and TRBJ1-5, with no clear D. Germline CDR1 GTSNPN, CDR2 SVGIG (reference sequence). The CDR3 totals 14 residues. V lost 0 bases and J 2 bases, leaving 8 bases between the germline ends. CDR3 loop: CAWSVGLGNQPQHF. The CDR3 bases are TGTGCCTGGAGTGTAGGGTTGGGCAATCAGCCCCAGCATTTT.

Note on this clonotype: Relative to the germline gene, one junction end is altered; a read error may explain this. The J gene is TRBJ1-2, the V gene TRBV6-1; possibly TRBD1 for D (6 bases). Germline CDR1 MNHNS, CDR2 SASEGT. There are 13 residues in the CDR3. The CDR3 DNA sequence: TGTGCCAGCGGTGAAAGGGACACCGATGGCTACACCTTC. Translated, it gives CASGERDTDGYTF.

This chain connects TRBV6-1 to TRBJ1-5, with a weak D call TRBD1 (6 bases). Germline CDR1 is MNHNS and CDR2 is SASEGT. The ends were cut back, 6 bases at V and 0 bases at J, with 12 bases in the middle. This CDR3 contains 15 residues. CDR3 region: CASRGASYSNQPQHF. Written as DNA, the CDR3 is TGTGCCAGCAGGGGGGCCTCGTATAGCAATCAGCCCCAGCATTTT.

This clonotype appeared a few times. The junction does not match germline at one end; this may be a read error. This chain uses TRBV5-6 with TRBJ1-1, with D uncertain. Germline V gene sequence: CDR1 SGHDT, CDR2 YYEEEE. The CDR3 loop spans 14 amino acids. The CDR3 bases are TGTGTCAGCAGCTTCGGACGAATGGGCACTGAAGCTTTCTTT. Protein: CVSSFGRMGTEAFF.

This clonotype has a count of ten or more. The rearrangement uses TRBV2 and TRBJ2-2, with D tentatively TRBD1 (6 bases). Trimming took off 5 bases at V and 0 bases at J, with 13 bases between the two ends. The CDR3 is made up of 16 amino acids. Germline V gene sequence: CDR1 SNHLY, CDR2 FYNNEI. CDR3 DNA: TGTGCCAGCAGTCTACAGGGAGTGGCGAACACCGGGGAGCTGTTTTTT. Its translation: CASSLQGVANTGELFF.

This clonotype appeared a few times. The chain carries TRBV3-1 and TRBJ1-3; D is undetermined. The CDR3 runs to 15 residues. V was cut by 0 bases and J by 8 bases, with 14 bases left in between. Per germline, CDR1 LGHDT and CDR2 YNNKEL (reference sequence). CDR3 protein: CASSQEGKSMDTIYF. In DNA form, the CDR3 reads TGTGCCAGCAGCCAAGAGGGCAAGTCGATGGACACCATATATTTT.

The CDR3 loop reads CASSFRGGSQPQHF. In DNA, the CDR3 is TGTGCCAGCAGTTTCAGAGGGGGCAGTCAGCCCCAGCATTTT. The rearrangement links TRBV27 to TRBJ1-5; 7 bases are a match to TRBD1. This CDR3 contains 14 residues. Trimming took 3 bases from V and 6 from J; bases not matched to a gene: 5. The germline CDR1 and CDR2 sequences are MNHEY and SMNVEV (reference sequence).

The chain is built from TRBV6-1 and TRBJ2-2; D possibly corresponds to TRBD2 (5 bases). The CDR3 is made up of 14 amino acids. The V end lost 8 bases, the J end lost 4 bases, and 14 bases lay between the germline ends. The germline V gene encodes CDR1 MNHNS and CDR2 SASEGT. As DNA, the CDR3 is TGTGCCAGCCAGGCGGGTGGTATCACCGGGGAGCTGTTTTTT. This codes for CASQAGGITGELFF.

About this clonotype: It is likely a read error, because the conserved phenylalanine at the end of the CDR3 is missing. The chain links TRBV12-3 or TRBV12-4 to TRBJ2-7, with no clear D. V was clipped by 6 bases and J by 4 bases, with 13 bases between them. There are 13 residues in the CDR3. Here the CDR3 DNA reads TGTGCCAGCAGATTATTTCTGGGGTACGAGCAGTACTAC. It specifies CASRLFLGYEQYY.

For this clonotype: This clone may be a read error of a much larger clone one base away. The limits of the CDR3 on the DNA are not certain, so only TCRdb's listed CDR3 is given. The CDR3 loop is CSVASGTGNQPRHF. J is TRBJ1-5 and V is TRBV29-1; no DNA check was done on the table's D call, TRBD1. The CDR3 is 14 residues long, counting both termini. The germline gives CDR1 SQVTM, CDR2 ANQGSEA.

This chain joins TRBV6-5 and TRBJ1-5; the D gene is possibly TRBD1 (5 bases). The CDR3 loop spans 14 amino acids. V was pared by 3 bases and J by 3 bases, with 9 bases between. Germline CDR1 reads MNHEY; CDR2 reads SVGAGI. The CDR3 nucleotides are TGTGCCAGCAGTTATGGGGGGGACAATCAGCCCCAGCATTTT. As protein: CASSYGGDNQPQHF.

This chain connects TRBV12-3 or TRBV12-4 to TRBJ2-5; the D gene is possibly TRBD2 (5 bases). This CDR3 spans 15 amino acids. V lost 1 base, J lost 4 bases, and 13 bases lay in between. CDR3 in DNA: TGTGCCAGCAGTTTAGGGTCCGGGGTTGGAGAGACCCAGTACTTC. Translation: CASSLGSGVGETQYF.

The V call is TRBV28, the J call TRBJ1-2; no clear D gene. The CDR3 loop spans 14 amino acids. With 1 base removed from V and 8 bases from J, the gap between germline ends came to 14 bases. Per the germline V gene, CDR1 is MDHEN and CDR2 is SYDVKM. The CDR3 protein is CASSLLGSIGGYTF. DNA for the CDR3: TGTGCCAGCAGTTTATTGGGATCAATCGGCGGCTACACCTTC.

At least ten counts were recorded for this clonotype. It may be a read error: a sequence one base away is much more abundant. The CDR3 DNA reads as TGTGCCAGCACTTCTCCTCAACCGGGACAGTACGAGCAGTGCTTC. Residues: CASTSPQPGQYEQCF. The rearrangement uses TRBV6-5 and TRBJ2-7, with TRBD1 identical over 7 bases. CDR3 length: 15 amino acids. Germline lookup yields CDR1 MNHEY and CDR2 SVGAGI.

The rearrangement uses TRBV11-3 and TRBJ2-7; the match to TRBD2 covers 13 bases. CDR1 and CDR2 (germline): SGHNT, YENEEA. The length of the CDR3 is 19 residues. With 2 bases clipped from V and 1 base from J, the junction kept 11 bases outside the gene matches. CDR3 DNA: TGTGCCAGCAGCTTACTCGGACTAGCGGGAGATGGGGTTTCCTACGAGCAGTACTTC. Amino acid sequence: CASSLLGLAGDGVSYEQYF.

This clonotype was detected ten times or more. The chain uses TRBV6-1 and TRBJ1-3, with a weak D call TRBD1 (5 bases). The CDR3 is made up of 14 amino acids. Trimming cost V 5 bases and J 5 bases, with 13 bases left between them. Germline values: CDR1 MNHNS, CDR2 SASEGT. DNA of the CDR3: TGTGCCAGCAGTACGGACATGCTTAGAAACACCATATATTTT. Its translation: CASSTDMLRNTIYF.

This clonotype was seen at least ten times. This chain uses TRBV28 with TRBJ2-7, with a weak D call TRBD2 (6 bases). This CDR3 is built from 13 residues. CDR1 and CDR2 from the germline V gene are MDHEN and SYDVKM. Trimming removed 2 bases at V and 5 bases at J, with 10 bases between. As DNA, the CDR3 is TGTGCCAGCAGTTTACCCGGGAGCGACGAGCAGTACTTC. This encodes CASSLPGSDEQYF. The full variable domain, with the rest looked up from reference TRBV28 and TRBJ2-7, is DVKVTQSSRYLVKRTGEKVFLECVQDMDHENMFWYRQDPGLGLRLIYFSYDVKMKEKGDIPEGYSVSREKKERFSLILESASTNQTSMYLCASSLPGSDEQYFGPGTRLTVT.

This clonotype came up many times. The chain couples TRBV2 to TRBJ2-5; D is unclear. The CDR3 loop spans 13 amino acids. V was shortened by 7 bases and J by 1 base, with 10 bases between the two germline ends. Germline CDR1 SNHLY, CDR2 FYNNEI. The CDR3 reads CASNVGTQETQYF. The CDR3 region has the DNA TGTGCCAGCAACGTGGGCACCCAAGAGACCCAGTACTTC.

This clonotype was observed many times. The chain uses TRBV4-1 and TRBJ1-1, with a possible D match to TRBD1 (5 bases). The CDR3 loop spans 14 amino acids. V was cut by 4 bases and J by 4 bases, with 13 bases left in between. The germline V gene encodes CDR1 MGHRA and CDR2 YSYEKL. The CDR3 reads CASSLGGLATEAFF. For the CDR3, the DNA is TGCGCCAGCAGCCTTGGGGGTCTAGCCACTGAAGCTTTCTTT.

This clonotype was observed at least ten times. The rearrangement uses TRBV4-1 and TRBJ2-7, with D possibly TRBD2 on 6 matching bases. Deletions cut 3 bases from V and 3 bases from J, with 12 bases between. The CDR3 covers 14 residues. Germline loops: CDR1 MGHRA, CDR2 YSYEKL. In nucleotides, the CDR3 is TGCGCCAGCAGCCAGAGGGACTCCGACTACGAGCAGTACTTC. Its translation: CASSQRDSDYEQYF.

This clonotype was counted a few times. The V call is TRBV6-2 or TRBV6-3, the J call TRBJ2-7; D is possibly TRBD2 (5 bases). V lost 7 bases and J lost 0, with 19 bases in between. Germline CDR1 is MNHEY and CDR2 is SVGEGT. This CDR3 comprises 16 residues. CDR3 in amino acids: CASTLVPGLYSYEQYF. In nucleotides, the CDR3 is TGTGCCAGCACCCTAGTCCCGGGATTATACTCCTACGAGCAGTACTTC.

The V gene is TRBV6-2 or TRBV6-3, the J gene TRBJ1-5, with TRBD1 matching 10 bases. V shed 1 base, J shed 5 bases, and the junction held 8 bases outside the gene matches. Germline values: CDR1 MNHEY, CDR2 SVGEGT. The CDR3 length is 17 residues. In nucleotides, the CDR3 is TGTGCCAGCAGTTACTTTCCGGGACAGGGGAACTATCAGCCCCAGCATTTT. This codes for CASSYFPGQGNYQPQHF.

The CDR3 loop is CASSLGRRSGANVLTF. DNA for the CDR3: TGTGCCAGCAGTTTGGGCAGGCGCTCTGGGGCCAACGTCCTGACTTTC. The chain recombines TRBV12-3 or TRBV12-4 with TRBJ2-6; no reliable D call. V dropped 3 bases and J dropped 0 bases, with 9 bases sitting between them. The CDR3 is made up of 16 amino acids.

Only a few counts were recorded for this clonotype. The chain carries TRBV28 and TRBJ1-5, with D unclear. Trimming took off 5 bases at V and 5 bases at J, with 13 bases between the two ends. Germline CDR1 and CDR2: MDHEN and SYDVKM. The CDR3 sequence is 14 residues long. The CDR3 bases are TGTGCCAGCAGTGGCAATATGGTTGATCAGCCCCAGCATTTT. This sequence encodes CASSGNMVDQPQHF.

This clonotype showed up many times. V is TRBV15 and J is TRBJ2-7; 7 bases fit TRBD2. The CDR3 runs to 14 residues. The V gene end was trimmed by 1 base and the J gene end by 0 bases; junction bases not matched to a gene: 0. Germline values: CDR1 LNHNV, CDR2 YYDKDF (reference sequence). In DNA, the CDR3 is TGTGCCACCAGCAGAGGGACTAGCTCCTACGAGCAGTACTTC. This gives the protein CATSRGTSSYEQYF.

This clonotype has at least ten counts. The chain carries TRBV6-4 and TRBJ1-2; 9 bases fit TRBD1. The CDR3 consists of 17 residues. Unmatched junction bases numbered 15, after V lost 5 bases and J lost 5 bases. Germline loops: CDR1 MRHNA, CDR2 SNTAGT. In DNA form, the CDR3 reads TGTGCCAGCAGTATGGAGGCCTCCACAGGGGGCCGATATGGCTACACCTTC. Its protein product is CASSMEASTGGRYGYTF.

This clonotype has a count of ten or more. The chain uses TRBV6-2 or TRBV6-3 and TRBJ1-2; D is unclear. The germline V gene has CDR1 MNHEY and CDR2 SVGEGT. V was pared by 2 bases and J by 4 bases, with 8 bases between. The CDR3 has 13 residues. CDR3 in amino acids: CASSYPESYGYTF. CDR3 in DNA: TGTGCCAGCAGTTACCCGGAGAGCTATGGCTACACCTTC.

The chain is built from TRBV12-3 or TRBV12-4 and TRBJ1-2; D is uncertain. CDR3 size: 12 residues. Trimming stripped 7 bases from V and 5 bases from J, with 11 bases between. The CDR3 DNA reads TGTGCCAGCAACCAGGACGGGTATGGCTACACCTTC. It codes for CASNQDGYGYTF.